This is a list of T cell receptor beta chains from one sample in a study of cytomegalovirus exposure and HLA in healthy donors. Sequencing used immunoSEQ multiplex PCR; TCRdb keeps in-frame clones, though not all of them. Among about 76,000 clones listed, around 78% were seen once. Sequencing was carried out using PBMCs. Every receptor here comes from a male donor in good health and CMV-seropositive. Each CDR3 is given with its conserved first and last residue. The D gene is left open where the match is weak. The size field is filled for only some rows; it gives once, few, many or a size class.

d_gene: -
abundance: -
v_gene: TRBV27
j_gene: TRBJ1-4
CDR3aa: CASSFAFGGEKLFF
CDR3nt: TGTGCCAGCAGTTTCGCCTTCGGAGGTGAAAAACTGTTTTTT

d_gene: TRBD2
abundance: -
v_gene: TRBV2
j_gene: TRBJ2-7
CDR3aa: CASSESSGSYHEQYF
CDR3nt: TGTGCCAGCAGTGAATCTAGCGGGAGTTACCACGAGCAGTACTTC

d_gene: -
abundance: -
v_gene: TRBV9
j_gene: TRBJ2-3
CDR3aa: CASSVAREDTQYF
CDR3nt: TGTGCCAGCAGCGTAGCTCGGGAAGATACGCAGTATTTT

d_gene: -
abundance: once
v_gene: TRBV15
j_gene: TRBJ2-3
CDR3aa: CATRVRRSLSTDTQYF
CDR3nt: TGTGCCACCAGGGTCCGCCGGTCCCTAAGCACAGATACGCAGTATTTT

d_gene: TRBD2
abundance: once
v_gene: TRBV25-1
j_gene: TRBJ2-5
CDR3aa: CASSRLAGQETQYF
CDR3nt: TGTGCCAGCAGTCGACTAGCGGGACAAGAGACCCAGTACTTC

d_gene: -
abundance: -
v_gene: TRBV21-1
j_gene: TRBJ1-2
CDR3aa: CASSPGQGASGYGYTF
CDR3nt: TGTGCCAGCAGCCCGGGACAGGGGGCGTCGGGCTATGGCTACACCTTC

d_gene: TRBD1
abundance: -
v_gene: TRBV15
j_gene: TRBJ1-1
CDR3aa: CATRRGQEGREAFF
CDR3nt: TGTGCCACCCGGAGGGGACAGGAGGGGCGTGAAGCTTTCTTT

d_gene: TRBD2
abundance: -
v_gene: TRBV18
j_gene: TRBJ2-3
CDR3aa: CASSPGTSGADTQYF
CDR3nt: TGTGCCAGCTCACCGGGGACTAGCGGGGCAGATACGCAGTATTTT

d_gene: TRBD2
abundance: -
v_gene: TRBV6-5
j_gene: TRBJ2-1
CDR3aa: CASSYGAAGGPKEQFF
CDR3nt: TGTGCCAGCAGTTACGGCGCGGCGGGAGGGCCGAAGGAGCAGTTCTTC

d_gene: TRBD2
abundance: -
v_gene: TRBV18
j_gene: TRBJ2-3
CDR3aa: CASSPPLAGPRPSTDTQYF
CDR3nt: TGTGCCAGCTCACCACCCCTAGCGGGGCCACGCCCTAGCACAGATACGCAGTATTTT

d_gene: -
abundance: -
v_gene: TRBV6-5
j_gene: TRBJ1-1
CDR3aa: CASSSRTSEAFF
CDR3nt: TGTGCCAGCAGTTCACGGACAAGCGAAGCTTTCTTT

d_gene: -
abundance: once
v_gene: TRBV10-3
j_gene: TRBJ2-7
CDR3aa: CAISRGSGSYEQYF
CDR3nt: TGTGCCATCTCGAGGGGTAGCGGCTCCTACGAGCAGTACTTC

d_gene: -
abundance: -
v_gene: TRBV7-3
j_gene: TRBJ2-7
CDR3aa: CASSEEPDSSYEQYF
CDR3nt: TGTGCCAGCAGCGAAGAACCGGACAGTTCTTACGAGCAGTACTTC

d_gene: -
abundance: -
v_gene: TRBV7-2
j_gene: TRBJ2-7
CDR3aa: CASSLNSGAHEQYF
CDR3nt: TGTGCCAGCAGCTTAAATTCAGGGGCCCACGAGCAGTACTTC

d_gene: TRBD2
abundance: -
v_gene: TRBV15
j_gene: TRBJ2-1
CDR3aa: CATSSPDTLAGRYNEQFF
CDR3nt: TGTGCCACCAGCAGCCCGGACACACTAGCGGGGCGTTACAATGAGCAGTTCTTC

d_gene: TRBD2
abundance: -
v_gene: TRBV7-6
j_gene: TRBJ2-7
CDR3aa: CASSLDYRGGVEQYF
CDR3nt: TGTGCCAGCAGCTTAGATTACCGGGGGGGAGTCGAGCAGTACTTC

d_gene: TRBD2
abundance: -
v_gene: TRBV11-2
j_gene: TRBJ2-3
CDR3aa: CASVLAASDTQYF
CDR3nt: TGTGCCAGCGTGCTAGCGGCGTCAGATACGCAGTATTTT

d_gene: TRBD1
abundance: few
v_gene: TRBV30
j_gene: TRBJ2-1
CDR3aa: CAWSRNAGGGEQFF
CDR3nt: TGTGCCTGGAGTCGCAACGCAGGGGGCGGGGAGCAGTTCTTC

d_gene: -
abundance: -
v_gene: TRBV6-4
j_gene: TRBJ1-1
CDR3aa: CASSDRENTEAFF
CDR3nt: TGTGCCAGCAGTGACAGAGAGAACACTGAAGCTTTCTTT

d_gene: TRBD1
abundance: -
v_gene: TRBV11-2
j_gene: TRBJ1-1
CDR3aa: CASSLGGQGYTEAFF
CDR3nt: TGTGCCAGCAGCTTAGGAGGACAGGGGTACACTGAAGCTTTCTTT

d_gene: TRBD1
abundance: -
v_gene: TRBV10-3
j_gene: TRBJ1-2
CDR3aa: CAISDRVIGDRENYGYTF
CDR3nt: TGTGCCATCAGTGATAGAGTCATTGGGGACAGGGAGAACTATGGCTACACCTTC

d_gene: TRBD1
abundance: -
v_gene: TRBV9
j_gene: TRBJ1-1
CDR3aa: CASSDPGQGPEAFF
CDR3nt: TGTGCCAGCAGCGATCCGGGACAGGGCCCTGAAGCTTTCTTT

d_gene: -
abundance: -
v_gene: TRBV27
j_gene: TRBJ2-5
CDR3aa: CASRPLPPGRAQETQYF
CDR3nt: TGTGCCAGCAGGCCATTACCCCCGGGCAGGGCTCAAGAGACCCAGTACTTC

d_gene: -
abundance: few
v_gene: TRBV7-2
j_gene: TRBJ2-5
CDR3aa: CASSLGPGQETQYF
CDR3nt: TGTGCCAGCAGCTTAGGTCCAGGCCAAGAGACCCAGTACTTC

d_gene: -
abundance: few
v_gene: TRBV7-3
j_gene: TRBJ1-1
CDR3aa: CASSSLGGSTEAFF
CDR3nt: TGTGCCAGCAGCTCTCTCGGGGGGAGCACTGAAGCTTTCTTT